This T cell receptor beta chain was recorded in a study of T cells after somatic rescue of genetic block. Clones were sequenced by immunoSEQ multiplex PCR, and TCRdb holds only the in-frame ones, with some missing. This sample has under 150,000 clones, with about 89% found just once. V dropped 4 bases and J dropped 1 base, with 14 bases sitting between them. The CDR3 contains 15 residues. Germline V gene lookup returns CDR1 SGDLS and CDR2 YYNGEE. The clonotype was recovered from a woman younger than 35. The rearrangement links TRBV9 to TRBJ1-1; D remains unclear. Sequencing was carried out using peripheral blood mononuclear cells (PBMCs). CDR3 coding DNA: TGTGCCAGCAGCTCCTCGTCGACTGGGAACACTGAAGCTTTCTTT. This encodes CASSSSSTGNTEAFF.